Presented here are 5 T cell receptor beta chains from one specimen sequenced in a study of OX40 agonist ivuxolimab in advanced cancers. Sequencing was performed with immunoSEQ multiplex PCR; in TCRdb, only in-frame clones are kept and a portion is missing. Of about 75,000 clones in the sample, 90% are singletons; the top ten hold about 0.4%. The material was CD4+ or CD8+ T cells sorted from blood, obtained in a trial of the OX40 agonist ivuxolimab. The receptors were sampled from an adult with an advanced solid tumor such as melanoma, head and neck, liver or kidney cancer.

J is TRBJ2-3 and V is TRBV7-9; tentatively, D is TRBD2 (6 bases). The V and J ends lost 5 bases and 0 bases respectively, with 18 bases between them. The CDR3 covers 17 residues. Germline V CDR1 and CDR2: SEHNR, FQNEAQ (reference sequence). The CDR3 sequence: CASSPSPGLSSTDTQYF. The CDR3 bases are TGTGCCAGCAGCCCCAGCCCGGGACTCTCTAGCACAGATACGCAGTATTTT.

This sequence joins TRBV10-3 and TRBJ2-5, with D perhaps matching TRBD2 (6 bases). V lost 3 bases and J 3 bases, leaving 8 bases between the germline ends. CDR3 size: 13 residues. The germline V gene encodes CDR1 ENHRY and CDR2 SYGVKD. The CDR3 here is CAISDREEETQYF. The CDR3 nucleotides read TGTGCCATCAGTGACAGGGAGGAAGAGACCCAGTACTTC.

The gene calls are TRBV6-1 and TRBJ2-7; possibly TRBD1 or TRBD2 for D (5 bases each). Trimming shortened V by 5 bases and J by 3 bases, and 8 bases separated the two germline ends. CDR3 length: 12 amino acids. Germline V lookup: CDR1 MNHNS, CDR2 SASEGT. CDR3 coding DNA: TGTGCCAGCAGTCGAGGGGTCTACGAGCAGTACTTC. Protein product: CASSRGVYEQYF.

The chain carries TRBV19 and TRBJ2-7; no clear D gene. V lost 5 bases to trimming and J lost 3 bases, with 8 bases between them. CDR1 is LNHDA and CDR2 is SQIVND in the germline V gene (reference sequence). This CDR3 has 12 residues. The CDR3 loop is CASSGRGYEQYF. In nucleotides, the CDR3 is TGTGCCAGTAGTGGAAGAGGCTACGAGCAGTACTTC.

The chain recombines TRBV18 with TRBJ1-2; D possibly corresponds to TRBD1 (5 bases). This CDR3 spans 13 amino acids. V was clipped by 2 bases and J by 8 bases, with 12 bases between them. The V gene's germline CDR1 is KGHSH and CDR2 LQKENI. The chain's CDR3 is CASSPGGIYGYTF. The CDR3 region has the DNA TGTGCCAGCTCACCAGGGGGGATTTACGGCTACACCTTC.